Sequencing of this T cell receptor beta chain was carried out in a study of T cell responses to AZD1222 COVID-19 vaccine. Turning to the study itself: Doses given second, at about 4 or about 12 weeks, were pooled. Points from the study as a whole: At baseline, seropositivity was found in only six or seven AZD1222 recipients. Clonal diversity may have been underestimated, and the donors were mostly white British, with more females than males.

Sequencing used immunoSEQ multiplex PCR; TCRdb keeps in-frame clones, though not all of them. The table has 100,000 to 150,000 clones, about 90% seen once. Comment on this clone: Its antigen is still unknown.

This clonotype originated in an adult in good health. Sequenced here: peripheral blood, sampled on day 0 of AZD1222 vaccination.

This CDR3 reads CASSYAAGRGYTF. The CDR3 region has the DNA TGTGCCAGCAGTTACGCGGCAGGGAGAGGCTACACCTTC. The chain couples TRBV6-5 to TRBJ1-2; possibly TRBD1 for D (5 bases). The CDR3 has 13 amino acids. The V gene's germline CDR1 is MNHEY and CDR2 SVGAGI. V lost 2 bases to trimming and J lost 8 bases, with 12 bases between them.